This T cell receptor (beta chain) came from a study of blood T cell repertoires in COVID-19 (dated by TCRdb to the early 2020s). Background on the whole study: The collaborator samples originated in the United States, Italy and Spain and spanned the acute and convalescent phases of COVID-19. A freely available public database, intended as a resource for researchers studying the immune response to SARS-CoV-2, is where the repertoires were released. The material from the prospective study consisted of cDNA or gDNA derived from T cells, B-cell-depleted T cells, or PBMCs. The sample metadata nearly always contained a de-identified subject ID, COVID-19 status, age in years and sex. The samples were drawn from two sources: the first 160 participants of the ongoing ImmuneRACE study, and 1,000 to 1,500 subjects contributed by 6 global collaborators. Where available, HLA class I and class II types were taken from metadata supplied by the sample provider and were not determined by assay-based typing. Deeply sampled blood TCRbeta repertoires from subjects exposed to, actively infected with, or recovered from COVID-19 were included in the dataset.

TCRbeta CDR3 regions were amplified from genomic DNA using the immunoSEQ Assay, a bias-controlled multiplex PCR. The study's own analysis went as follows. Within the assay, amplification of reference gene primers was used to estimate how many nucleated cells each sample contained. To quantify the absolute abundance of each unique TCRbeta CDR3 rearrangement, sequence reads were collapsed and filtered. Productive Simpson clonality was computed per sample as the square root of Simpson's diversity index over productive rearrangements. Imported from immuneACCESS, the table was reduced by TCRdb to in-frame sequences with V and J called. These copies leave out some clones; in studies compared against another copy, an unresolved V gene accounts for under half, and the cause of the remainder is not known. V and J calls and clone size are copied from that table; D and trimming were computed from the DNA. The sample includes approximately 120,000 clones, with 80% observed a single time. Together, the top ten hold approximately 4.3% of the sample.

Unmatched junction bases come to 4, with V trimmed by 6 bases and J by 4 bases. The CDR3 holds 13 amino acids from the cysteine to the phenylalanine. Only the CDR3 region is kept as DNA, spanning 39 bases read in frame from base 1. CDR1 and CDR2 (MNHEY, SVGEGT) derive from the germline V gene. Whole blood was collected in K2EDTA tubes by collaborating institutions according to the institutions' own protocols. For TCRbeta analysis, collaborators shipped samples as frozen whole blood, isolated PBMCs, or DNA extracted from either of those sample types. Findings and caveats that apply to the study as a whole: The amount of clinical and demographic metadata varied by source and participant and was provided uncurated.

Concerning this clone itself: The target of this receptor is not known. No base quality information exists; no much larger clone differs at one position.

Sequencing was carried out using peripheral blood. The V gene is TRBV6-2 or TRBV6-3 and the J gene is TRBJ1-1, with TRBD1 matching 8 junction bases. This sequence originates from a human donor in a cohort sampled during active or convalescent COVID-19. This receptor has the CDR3 CASSLTGATEAFF. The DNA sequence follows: TGTGCCAGCAGCTTGACAGGGGCCACTGAAGCTTTCTTT.